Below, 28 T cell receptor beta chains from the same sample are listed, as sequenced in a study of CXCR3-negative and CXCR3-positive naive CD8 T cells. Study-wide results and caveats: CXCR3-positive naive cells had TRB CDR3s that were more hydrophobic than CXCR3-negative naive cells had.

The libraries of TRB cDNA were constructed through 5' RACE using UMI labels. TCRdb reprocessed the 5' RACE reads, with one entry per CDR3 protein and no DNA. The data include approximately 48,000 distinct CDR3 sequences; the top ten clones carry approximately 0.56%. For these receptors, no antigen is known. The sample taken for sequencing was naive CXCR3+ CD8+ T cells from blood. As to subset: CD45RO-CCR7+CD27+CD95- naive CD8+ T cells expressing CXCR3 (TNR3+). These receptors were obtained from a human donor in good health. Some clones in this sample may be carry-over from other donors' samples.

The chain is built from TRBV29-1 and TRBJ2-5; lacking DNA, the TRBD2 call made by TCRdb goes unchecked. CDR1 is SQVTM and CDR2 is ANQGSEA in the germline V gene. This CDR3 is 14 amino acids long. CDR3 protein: CSVEISGGLETQYF.

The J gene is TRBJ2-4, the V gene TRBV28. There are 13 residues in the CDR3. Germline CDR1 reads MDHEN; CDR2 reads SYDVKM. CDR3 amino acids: CASSLFLADIQYF.

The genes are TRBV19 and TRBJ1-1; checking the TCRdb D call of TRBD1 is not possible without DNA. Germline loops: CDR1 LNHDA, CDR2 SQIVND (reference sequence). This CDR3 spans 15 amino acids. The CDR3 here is CASTWGQEGHTEAFF.

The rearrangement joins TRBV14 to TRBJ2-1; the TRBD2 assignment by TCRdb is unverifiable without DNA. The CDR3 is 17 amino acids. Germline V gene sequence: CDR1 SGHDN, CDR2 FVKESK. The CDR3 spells CASSQEEAGGLVDEQFF.

CDR3 residues: CASSQEEDGYTF. This chain links TRBV3-1 with TRBJ1-2. Germline loops: CDR1 LGHDT, CDR2 YNNKEL (reference sequence). The CDR3 spans 12 residues. Full variable domain (remainder filled in from reference TRBV3-1 and TRBJ1-2): DTAVSQTPKYLVTQMGNDKSIKCEQNLGHDTMYWYKQDSKKFLKIMFSYNNKELIINETVPNRFSPKSPDKAHLNLHINSLELGDSAVYFCASSQEEDGYTFGSGTRLTVV.

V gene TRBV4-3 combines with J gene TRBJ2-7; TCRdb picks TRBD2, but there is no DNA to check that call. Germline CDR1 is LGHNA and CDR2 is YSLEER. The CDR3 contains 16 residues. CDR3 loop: CASSQDGSNPAGEQYF.

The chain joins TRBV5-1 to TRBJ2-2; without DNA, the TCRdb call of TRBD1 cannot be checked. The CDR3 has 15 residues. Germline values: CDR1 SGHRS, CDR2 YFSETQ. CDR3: CASSWRTGGSGELFF.

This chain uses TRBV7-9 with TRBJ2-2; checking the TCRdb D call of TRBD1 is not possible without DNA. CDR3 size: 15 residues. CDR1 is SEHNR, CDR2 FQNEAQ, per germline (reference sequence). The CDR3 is CASNPSSPNTGELFF.

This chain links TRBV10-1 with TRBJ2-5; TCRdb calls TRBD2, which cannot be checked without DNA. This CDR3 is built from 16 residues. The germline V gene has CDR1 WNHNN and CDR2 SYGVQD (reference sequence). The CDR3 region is CASSESTERGWETQYF.

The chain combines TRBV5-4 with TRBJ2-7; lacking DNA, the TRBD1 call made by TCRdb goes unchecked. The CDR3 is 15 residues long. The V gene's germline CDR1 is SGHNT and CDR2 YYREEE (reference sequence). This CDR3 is CASSGSTGTGREQYF.

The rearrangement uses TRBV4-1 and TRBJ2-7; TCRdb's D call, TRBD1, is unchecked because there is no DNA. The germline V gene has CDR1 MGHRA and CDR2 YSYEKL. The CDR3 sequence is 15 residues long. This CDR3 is CASSQANRGRSEQYF.

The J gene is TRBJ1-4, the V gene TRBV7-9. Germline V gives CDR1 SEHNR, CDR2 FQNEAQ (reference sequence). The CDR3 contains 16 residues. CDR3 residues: CASSSYFTATNEKLFF.

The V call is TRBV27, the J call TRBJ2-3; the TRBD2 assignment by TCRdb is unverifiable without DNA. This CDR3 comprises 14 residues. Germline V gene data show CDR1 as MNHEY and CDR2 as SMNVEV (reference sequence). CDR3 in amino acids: CASSLLAVTDTQYF.

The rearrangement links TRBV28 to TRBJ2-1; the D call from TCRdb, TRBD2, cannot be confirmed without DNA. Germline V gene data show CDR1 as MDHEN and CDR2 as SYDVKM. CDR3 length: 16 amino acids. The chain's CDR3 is CASRPTSGETYNERFF.

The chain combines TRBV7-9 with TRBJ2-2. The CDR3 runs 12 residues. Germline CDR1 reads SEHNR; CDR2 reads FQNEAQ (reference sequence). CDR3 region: CASSLAAGELFF.

Here the CDR3 reads CASSQDSGTARYEQYF. V usage is TRBV4-3 and J usage is TRBJ2-7; TCRdb calls TRBD2, which cannot be checked without DNA. The CDR3 loop spans 16 amino acids. Per germline, CDR1 LGHNA and CDR2 YSLEER.

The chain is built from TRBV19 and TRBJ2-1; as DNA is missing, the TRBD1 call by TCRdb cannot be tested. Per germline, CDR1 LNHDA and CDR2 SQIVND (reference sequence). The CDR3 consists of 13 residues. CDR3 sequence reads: CASRRTDYNEQFF.

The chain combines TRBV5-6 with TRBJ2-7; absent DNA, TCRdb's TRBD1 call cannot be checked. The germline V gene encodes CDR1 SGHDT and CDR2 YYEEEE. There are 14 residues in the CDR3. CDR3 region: CASNPGQGFHEQYF.

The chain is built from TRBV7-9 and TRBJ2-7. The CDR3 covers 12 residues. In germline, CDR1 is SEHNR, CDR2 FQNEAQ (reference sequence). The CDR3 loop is CASSFDNYEQYF.

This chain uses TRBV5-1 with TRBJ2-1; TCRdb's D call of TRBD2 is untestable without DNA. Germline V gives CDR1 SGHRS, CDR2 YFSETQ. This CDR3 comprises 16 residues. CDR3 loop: CASSLVEGLTYNEQFF.

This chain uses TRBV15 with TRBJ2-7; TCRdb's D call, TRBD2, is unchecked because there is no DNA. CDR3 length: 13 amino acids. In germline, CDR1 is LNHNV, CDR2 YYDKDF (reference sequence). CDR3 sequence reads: CATGAGKVYEQYF.

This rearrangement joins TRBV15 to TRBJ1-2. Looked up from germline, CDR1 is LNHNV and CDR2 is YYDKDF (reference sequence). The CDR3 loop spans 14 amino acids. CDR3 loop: CATSRGEGSGGYTF. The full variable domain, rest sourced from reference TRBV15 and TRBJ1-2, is DAMVIQNPRYQVTQFGKPVTLSCSQTLNHNVMYWYQQKSSQAPKLLFHYYDKDFNNEADTPDNFQSRRPNTSFCFLDIRSPGLGDTAMYLCATSRGEGSGGYTFGSGTRLTVV.

CDR3 in amino acids: CASSQDSGGNTEAFF. The chain employs TRBV4-3 and TRBJ1-1; TCRdb gives TRBD1 as the D gene, but with no DNA this cannot be confirmed. Germline CDR1 is LGHNA and CDR2 is YSLEER. The CDR3 extends over 15 amino acids.

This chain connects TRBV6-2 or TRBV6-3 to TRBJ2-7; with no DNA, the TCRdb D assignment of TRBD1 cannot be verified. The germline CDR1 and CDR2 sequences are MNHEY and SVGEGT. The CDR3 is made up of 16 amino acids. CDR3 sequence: CASSYSTFGGPYEQYF.

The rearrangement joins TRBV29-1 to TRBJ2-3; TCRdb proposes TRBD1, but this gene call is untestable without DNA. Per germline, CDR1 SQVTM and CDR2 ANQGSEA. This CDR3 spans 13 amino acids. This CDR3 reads CSVPGGYTDTQYF.

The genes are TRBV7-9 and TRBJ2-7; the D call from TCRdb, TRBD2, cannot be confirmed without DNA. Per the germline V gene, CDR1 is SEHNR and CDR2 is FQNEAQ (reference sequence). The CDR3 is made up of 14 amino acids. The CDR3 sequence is CASSPLHLLYEQYF.

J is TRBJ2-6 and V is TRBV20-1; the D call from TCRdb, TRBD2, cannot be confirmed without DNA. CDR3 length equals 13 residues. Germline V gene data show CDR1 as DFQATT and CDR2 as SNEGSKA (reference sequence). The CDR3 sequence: CSAPSSGANVLTF.

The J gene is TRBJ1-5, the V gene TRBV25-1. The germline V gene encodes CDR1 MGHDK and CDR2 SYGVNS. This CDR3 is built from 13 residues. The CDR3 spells CASSEFGDQPQHF.